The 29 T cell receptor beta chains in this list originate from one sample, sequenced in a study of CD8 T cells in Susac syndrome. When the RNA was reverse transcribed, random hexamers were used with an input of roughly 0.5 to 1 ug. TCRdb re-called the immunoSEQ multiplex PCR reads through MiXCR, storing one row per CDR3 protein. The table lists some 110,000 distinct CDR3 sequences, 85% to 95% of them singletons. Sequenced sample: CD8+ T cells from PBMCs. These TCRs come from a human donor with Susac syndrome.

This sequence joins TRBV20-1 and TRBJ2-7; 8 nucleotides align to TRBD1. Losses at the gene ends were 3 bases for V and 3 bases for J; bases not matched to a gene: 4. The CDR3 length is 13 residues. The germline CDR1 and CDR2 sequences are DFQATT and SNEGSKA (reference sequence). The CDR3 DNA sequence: TGCAGTGCTAGGGGACAGGCGGACTACGAGCAGTACTTC. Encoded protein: CSARGQADYEQYF.

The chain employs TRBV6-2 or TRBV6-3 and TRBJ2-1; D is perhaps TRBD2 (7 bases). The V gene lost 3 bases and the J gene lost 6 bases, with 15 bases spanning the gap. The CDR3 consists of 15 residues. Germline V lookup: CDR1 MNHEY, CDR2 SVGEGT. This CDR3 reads CASSYGGGAGNEQFF. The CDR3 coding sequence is TGTGCCAGCAGTTATGGTGGGGGGGCGGGCAATGAGCAGTTCTTC.

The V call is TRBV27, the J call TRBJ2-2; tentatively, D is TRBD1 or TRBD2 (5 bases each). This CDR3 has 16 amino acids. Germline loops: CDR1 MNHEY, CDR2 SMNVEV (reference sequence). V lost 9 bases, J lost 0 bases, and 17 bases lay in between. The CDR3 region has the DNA TGTGCCAGTGGAGACCCCGGGACCACGAACACCGGGGAGCTGTTTTTT. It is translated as CASGDPGTTNTGELFF.

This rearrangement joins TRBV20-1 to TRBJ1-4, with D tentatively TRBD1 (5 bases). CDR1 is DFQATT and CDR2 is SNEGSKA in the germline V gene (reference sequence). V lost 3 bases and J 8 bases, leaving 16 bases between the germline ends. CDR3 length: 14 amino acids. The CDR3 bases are TGCAGTGCTAGGTCGGGACCCCCAAAGGAAAAACTGTTTTTT. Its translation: CSARSGPPKEKLFF.

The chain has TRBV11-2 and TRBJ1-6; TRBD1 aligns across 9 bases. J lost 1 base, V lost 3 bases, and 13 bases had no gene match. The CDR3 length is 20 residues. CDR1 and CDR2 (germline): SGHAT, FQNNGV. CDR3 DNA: TGTGCCAGCAGCTTCCCACCGGGACAGGGCTTTAAGTCCTATAATTCACCCCTCCACTTT. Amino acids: CASSFPPGQGFKSYNSPLHF.

For the CDR3, the DNA is TGTGCCAGCAGTCCCGCCCAAGAGACCCAGTACTTC. Encoded protein: CASSPAQETQYF. The chain joins TRBV2 to TRBJ2-5; no firm D call. V lost 5 bases, J lost 1 base, and 5 bases lay in between. CDR3 length: 12 amino acids. Germline-derived CDR1 and CDR2 are SNHLY and FYNNEI.

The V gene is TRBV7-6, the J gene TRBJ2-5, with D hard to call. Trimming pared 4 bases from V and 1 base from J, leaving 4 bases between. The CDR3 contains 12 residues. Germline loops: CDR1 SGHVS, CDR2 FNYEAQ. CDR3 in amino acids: CASSYGQETQYF. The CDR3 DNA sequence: TGTGCCAGCAGCTACGGCCAAGAGACCCAGTACTTC.

CDR3 sequence reads: CASSVVQAGGYTF. The CDR3 nucleotides are TGTGCCAGCAGCGTAGTGCAGGCGGGGGGCTACACCTTC. The rearrangement links TRBV9 to TRBJ1-2; unclear D gene. V dropped 0 bases and J dropped 8 bases, with 11 bases sitting between them. The CDR3 runs to 13 residues. Germline-derived CDR1 and CDR2 are SGDLS and YYNGEE.

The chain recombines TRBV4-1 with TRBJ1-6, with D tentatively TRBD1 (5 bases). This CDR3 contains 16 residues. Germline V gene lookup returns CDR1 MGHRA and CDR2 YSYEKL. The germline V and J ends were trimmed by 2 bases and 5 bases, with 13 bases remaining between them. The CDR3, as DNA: TGCGCCAGCAGCCAACCTCGCCAGGGACATAATTCACCCCTCCACTTT. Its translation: CASSQPRQGHNSPLHF.

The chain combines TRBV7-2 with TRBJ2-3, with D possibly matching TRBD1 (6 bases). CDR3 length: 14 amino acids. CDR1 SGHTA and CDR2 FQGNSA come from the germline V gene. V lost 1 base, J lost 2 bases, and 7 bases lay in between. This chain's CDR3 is CASSLDRDTDTQYF. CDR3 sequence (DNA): TGTGCCAGCAGCTTAGACAGGGACACAGATACGCAGTATTTT.

The chain's CDR3 is CASSLSGNIQYF. CDR3 DNA sequence: TGTGCCAGCAGTTTATCGGGGAACATTCAGTACTTC. This chain links TRBV27 with TRBJ2-4; no clear D gene. V shed 0 bases and J shed 7 bases, with 4 bases lying between them. The length of the CDR3 is 12 residues. CDR1 is MNHEY and CDR2 is SMNVEV in the germline V gene (reference sequence).

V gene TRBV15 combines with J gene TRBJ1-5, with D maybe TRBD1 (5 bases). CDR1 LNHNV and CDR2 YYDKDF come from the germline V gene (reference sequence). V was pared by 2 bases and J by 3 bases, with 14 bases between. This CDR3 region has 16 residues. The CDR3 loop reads CATSRRARGDNQPQHF. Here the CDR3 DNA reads TGTGCCACCAGCAGAAGGGCTCGGGGGGACAATCAGCCCCAGCATTTT.

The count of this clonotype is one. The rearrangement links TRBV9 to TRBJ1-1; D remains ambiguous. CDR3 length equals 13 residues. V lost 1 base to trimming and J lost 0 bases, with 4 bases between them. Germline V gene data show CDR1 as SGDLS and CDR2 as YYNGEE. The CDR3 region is CASSVYMNTEAFF. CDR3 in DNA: TGTGCCAGCAGCGTATATATGAACACTGAAGCTTTCTTT.

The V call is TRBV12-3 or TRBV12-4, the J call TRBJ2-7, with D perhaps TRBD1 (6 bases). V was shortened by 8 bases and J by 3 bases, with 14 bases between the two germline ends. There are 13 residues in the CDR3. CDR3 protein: CASGYRVNYEQYF. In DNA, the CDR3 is TGTGCCAGCGGATACAGGGTTAACTACGAGCAGTACTTC.

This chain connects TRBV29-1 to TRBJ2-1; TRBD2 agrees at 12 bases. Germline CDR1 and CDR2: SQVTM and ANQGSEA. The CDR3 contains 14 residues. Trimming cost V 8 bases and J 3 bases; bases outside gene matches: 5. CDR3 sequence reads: CSCSLAGGYNEQFF. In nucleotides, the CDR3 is TGCAGCTGCTCACTAGCGGGGGGCTACAATGAGCAGTTCTTC.

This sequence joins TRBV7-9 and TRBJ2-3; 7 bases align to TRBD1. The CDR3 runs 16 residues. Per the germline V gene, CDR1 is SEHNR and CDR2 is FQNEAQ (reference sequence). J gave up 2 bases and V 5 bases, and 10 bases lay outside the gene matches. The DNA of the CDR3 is TGTGCCAGCAGCCCTCTGGGACAGAAAGACACAGATACGCAGTATTTT. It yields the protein CASSPLGQKDTDTQYF. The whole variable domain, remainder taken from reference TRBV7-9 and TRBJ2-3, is DTGVSQNPRHKITKRGQNVTFRCDPISEHNRLYWYRQTLGQGPEFLTYFQNEAQLEKSRLLSDRFSAERPKGSFSTLEIQRTEQGDSAMYLCASSPLGQKDTDTQYFGPGTRLTVL.

The chain's CDR3 is CSVESDARGAYEQYF. CDR3 bases: TGCAGCGTTGAATCCGACGCCCGCGGAGCCTACGAGCAGTACTTC. The chain couples TRBV29-1 to TRBJ2-7; no clear D. There are 15 residues in the CDR3. Germline V gene data show CDR1 as SQVTM and CDR2 as ANQGSEA. V was shortened by 2 bases and J by 2 bases, with 16 bases between the two germline ends.

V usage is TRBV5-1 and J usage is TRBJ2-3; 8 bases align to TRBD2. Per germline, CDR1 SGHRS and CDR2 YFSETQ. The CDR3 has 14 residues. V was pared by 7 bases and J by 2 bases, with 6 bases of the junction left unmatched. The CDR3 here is CASSVAGITDTQYF. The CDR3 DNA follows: TGCGCCAGCTCCGTAGCGGGGATCACAGATACGCAGTATTTT.

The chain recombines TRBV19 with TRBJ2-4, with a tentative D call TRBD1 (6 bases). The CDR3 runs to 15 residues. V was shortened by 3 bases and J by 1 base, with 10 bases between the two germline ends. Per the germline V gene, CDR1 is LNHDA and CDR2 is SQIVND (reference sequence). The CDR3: CASSIPGVAKNIQYF. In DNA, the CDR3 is TGTGCCAGTAGTATCCCAGGGGTGGCCAAAAACATTCAGTACTTC.

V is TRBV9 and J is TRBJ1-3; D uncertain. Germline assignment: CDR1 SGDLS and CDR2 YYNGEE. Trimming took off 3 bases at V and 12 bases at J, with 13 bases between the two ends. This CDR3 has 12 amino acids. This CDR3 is CASSERVEGIYF. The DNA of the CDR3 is TGTGCCAGCAGCGAGCGTGTGGAGGGCATATATTTT.

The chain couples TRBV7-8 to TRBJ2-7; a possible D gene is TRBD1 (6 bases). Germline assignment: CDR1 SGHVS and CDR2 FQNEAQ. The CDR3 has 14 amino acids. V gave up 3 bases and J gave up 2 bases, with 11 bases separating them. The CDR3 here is CASSFLPGAYEQYF. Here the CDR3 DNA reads TGTGCCAGCAGCTTTCTCCCAGGGGCCTACGAGCAGTACTTC.

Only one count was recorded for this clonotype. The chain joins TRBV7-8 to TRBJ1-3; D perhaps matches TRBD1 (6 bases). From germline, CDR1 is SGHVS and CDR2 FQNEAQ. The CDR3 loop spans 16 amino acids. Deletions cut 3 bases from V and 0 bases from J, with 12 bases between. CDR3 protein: CASSFVQGDSGNTIYF. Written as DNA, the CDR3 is TGTGCCAGCAGCTTCGTACAGGGTGACTCTGGAAACACCATATATTTT.

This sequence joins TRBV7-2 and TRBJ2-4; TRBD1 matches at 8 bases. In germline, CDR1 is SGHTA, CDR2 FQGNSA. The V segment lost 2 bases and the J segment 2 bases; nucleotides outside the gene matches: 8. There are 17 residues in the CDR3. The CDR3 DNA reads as TGTGCCAGCAGCTTAACCTCCGCAGGGGGCTCCAAAAACATTCAGTACTTC. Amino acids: CASSLTSAGGSKNIQYF.

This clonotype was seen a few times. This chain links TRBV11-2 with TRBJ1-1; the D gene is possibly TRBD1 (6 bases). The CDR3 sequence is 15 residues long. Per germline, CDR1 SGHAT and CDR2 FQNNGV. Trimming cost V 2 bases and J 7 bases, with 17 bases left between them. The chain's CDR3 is CASSLTEAGQLEAFF. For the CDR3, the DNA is TGTGCCAGCAGCTTAACCGAGGCCGGACAGCTTGAAGCTTTCTTT.

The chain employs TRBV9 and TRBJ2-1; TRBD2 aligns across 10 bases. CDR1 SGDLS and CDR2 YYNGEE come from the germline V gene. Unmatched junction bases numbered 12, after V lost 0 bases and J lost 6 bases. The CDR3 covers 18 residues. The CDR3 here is CASSVGASGGSWGNEQFF. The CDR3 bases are TGTGCCAGCAGCGTAGGAGCTAGCGGGGGCTCATGGGGCAATGAGCAGTTCTTC.

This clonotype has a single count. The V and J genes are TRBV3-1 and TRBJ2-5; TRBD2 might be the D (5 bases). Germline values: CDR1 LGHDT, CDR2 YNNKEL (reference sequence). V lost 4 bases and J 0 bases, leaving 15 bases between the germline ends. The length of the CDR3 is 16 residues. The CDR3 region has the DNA TGTGCCAGCAGCCCTTCCGGTGACTACCACCAAGAGACCCAGTACTTC. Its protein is CASSPSGDYHQETQYF.

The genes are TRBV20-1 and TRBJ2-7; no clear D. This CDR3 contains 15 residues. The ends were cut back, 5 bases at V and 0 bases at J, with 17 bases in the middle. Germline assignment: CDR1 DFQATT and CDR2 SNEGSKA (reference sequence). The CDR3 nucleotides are TGCAGTGCTGATGGGATAGATTTTAGCTCCTACGAGCAGTACTTC. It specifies CSADGIDFSSYEQYF.

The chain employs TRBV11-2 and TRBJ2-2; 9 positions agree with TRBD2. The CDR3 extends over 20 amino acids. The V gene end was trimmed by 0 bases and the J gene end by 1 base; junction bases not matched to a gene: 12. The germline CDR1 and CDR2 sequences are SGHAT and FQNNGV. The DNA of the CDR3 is TGTGCCAGCAGCTTAGATCCGACAGCGGGGGGTAGGGGGAACACCGGGGAGCTGTTTTTT. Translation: CASSLDPTAGGRGNTGELFF.

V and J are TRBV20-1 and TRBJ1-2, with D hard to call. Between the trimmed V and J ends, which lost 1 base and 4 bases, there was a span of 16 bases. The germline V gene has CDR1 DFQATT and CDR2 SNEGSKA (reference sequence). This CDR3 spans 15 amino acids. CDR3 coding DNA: TGCAGTGCTAGAGGATCCGGGGAAAATACCTATGGCTACACCTTC. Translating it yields CSARGSGENTYGYTF.